Below are 26 T cell receptor beta chains sequenced from a single sample in a study of T cell repertoires in cytomegalovirus infection. TCRdb passed the reads through MiXCR, listing each CDR3 protein once. The table shows under 800,000 distinct CDR3 sequences, with 24% occurring only once. Sequencing input: CD8+ T cells from PBMCs. These receptor sequences come from a human donor in good health (CMV status not recorded). Some clones in this sample may be carry-over from other donors' samples.

V is TRBV28 and J is TRBJ2-1; D gene ambiguous. The CDR3 totals 15 residues. CDR1 is MDHEN and CDR2 is SYDVKM in the germline V gene. Trimming removed 2 bases at V and 4 bases at J, with 12 bases between. This chain's CDR3 is CASSLEGLGYNEQFF. The CDR3 nucleotides read TGTGCCAGCAGTTTAGAAGGGTTAGGATACAATGAGCAGTTCTTC.

CDR3 sequence (DNA): TGCAGTGCTAGAGACAGCGGGGGGGCTCTGGTCACCAATGAGCAGTTCTTC. This gives the protein CSARDSGGALVTNEQFF. This chain connects TRBV20-1 to TRBJ2-1; 10 bases are a match to TRBD2. The CDR3 is 17 residues long. V was pared by 0 bases and J by 6 bases, with 11 bases of the junction left unmatched. CDR1 is DFQATT and CDR2 is SNEGSKA in the germline V gene (reference sequence).

The V call is TRBV7-9, the J call TRBJ2-2; 9 bases align to TRBD1. V gave up 4 bases and J gave up 3 bases; unmatched junction bases: 6. Germline V gene lookup returns CDR1 SEHNR and CDR2 FQNEAQ (reference sequence). This CDR3 has 16 residues. CDR3 loop: CASSYRTGEDTGELFF. In DNA, the CDR3 is TGTGCCAGCAGCTATCGGACAGGGGAAGACACCGGGGAGCTGTTTTTT.

This clonotype was detected only a few times. The chain combines TRBV28 with TRBJ1-6; D perhaps matches TRBD1 (5 bases). V lost 4 bases and J 0 bases, leaving 16 bases between the germline ends. CDR3 length equals 18 residues. Per the germline V gene, CDR1 is MDHEN and CDR2 is SYDVKM. Here the CDR3 DNA reads TGTGCCAGCAGTTCCCCCGGAGGGGCCGGCTCCTATAATTCACCCCTCCACTTT. Encoded protein: CASSSPGGAGSYNSPLHF.

The V gene is TRBV25-1, the J gene TRBJ2-2; D is undetermined. There are 12 residues in the CDR3. The V gene's germline CDR1 is MGHDK and CDR2 SYGVNS. The V end was cut by 3 bases, the J end by 6 bases, with 5 bases between. Here the CDR3 reads CASSEAAGELFF. The DNA of the CDR3 is TGTGCCAGCAGTGAGGCTGCCGGGGAGCTGTTTTTT.

This clonotype has a count of ten or more. The chain is built from TRBV4-1 and TRBJ2-1; D perhaps matches TRBD1 (6 bases). The germline CDR1 and CDR2 sequences are MGHRA and YSYEKL. V was clipped by 2 bases and J by 5 bases, with 16 bases between them. The CDR3 length is 16 residues. DNA of the CDR3: TGCGCCAGCAGCCAATTCCACGGGACACCCAACAATGAGCAGTTCTTC. This encodes CASSQFHGTPNNEQFF.

In this sample, this clonotype turned up a few times. The CDR3 DNA sequence: TGTGCCAGCAGTGTGCAGGGTATAGGGGTTTACGAGCAGTACGTC. Translation: CASSVQGIGVYEQYV. The chain links TRBV28 to TRBJ2-7; TRBD1 might be the D (5 bases). Germline V gene lookup returns CDR1 MDHEN and CDR2 SYDVKM. V was cut by 5 bases and J by 4 bases, with 18 bases left in between. The CDR3 length is 15 residues.

The chain combines TRBV20-1 with TRBJ2-3; 11 nucleotides agree with TRBD2. Per the germline V gene, CDR1 is DFQATT and CDR2 is SNEGSKA (reference sequence). V lost 5 bases and J lost 3; bases outside the gene matches: 4. This CDR3 comprises 14 residues. CDR3 coding DNA: TGCAGTGCTGCCGGGACTAGCGGTACAGATACGCAGTATTTT. As protein: CSAAGTSGTDTQYF.

This clonotype occurred many times. V is TRBV7-9 and J is TRBJ1-1, with 7 bases fitting TRBD1. Germline CDR1 reads SEHNR; CDR2 reads FQNEAQ (reference sequence). The CDR3 length is 12 residues. The J segment lost 5 bases and the V segment lost 6 bases, leaving 3 bases of the junction unmatched. In DNA form, the CDR3 reads TGTGCCAGCAGAACAGGGGCTACTGAAGCTTTCTTT. It specifies CASRTGATEAFF.

This clonotype was counted a single time. The chain combines TRBV4-2 with TRBJ1-1, with a tentative D call TRBD1 (6 bases). V was shortened by 0 bases and J by 0 bases, with 11 bases between the two germline ends. CDR3 size: 16 residues. The germline CDR1 and CDR2 sequences are LGHNA and YNFKEQ. Written as DNA, the CDR3 is TGTGCCAGCAGCCAAGAGGGGGACACAATGAACACTGAAGCTTTCTTT. This gives the protein CASSQEGDTMNTEAFF.

This clonotype was observed a few times. The rearrangement joins TRBV23-1 to TRBJ2-7, with 7 bases matching TRBD1. TRBV23-1 is given ORF status, its function remaining uncertain. The CDR3 has 16 residues. V gave up 5 bases and J gave up 2 bases; unmatched junction bases: 12. The CDR3 region has the DNA TGCGCCAGCAGTTCTAGCAGGGGGAACCCCACCTACGAGCAGTACGTC. The encoded protein is CASSSSRGNPTYEQYV.

V usage is TRBV5-4 and J usage is TRBJ1-1, with D possibly matching TRBD1 (5 bases). Germline CDR1 reads SGHNT; CDR2 reads YYREEE (reference sequence). The CDR3 consists of 15 residues. V lost 0 bases, J lost 0 bases, and 9 bases lay in between. CDR3 DNA sequence: TGTGCCAGCAGCTTGGGGACATCGCTGAACACTGAAGCTTTCTTT. Its translation is CASSLGTSLNTEAFF.

This clonotype was seen repeatedly, ten times or more. The chain combines TRBV6-5 with TRBJ2-1; 12 bases agree with TRBD1. Germline values: CDR1 MNHEY, CDR2 SVGAGI. CDR3 length equals 16 residues. With 2 bases clipped from V and 8 bases from J, the junction kept 7 bases outside the gene matches. CDR3 sequence reads: CASSYAGTGGMDEQFF. Here the CDR3 DNA reads TGTGCCAGCAGTTACGCCGGGACAGGGGGCATGGATGAGCAGTTCTTC.

The rearrangement uses TRBV7-9 and TRBJ1-5, with TRBD1 identical over 10 bases. Trimming removed 5 bases from V and 3 bases from J; junction bases left unmatched: 4. Germline V CDR1 and CDR2: SEHNR, FQNEAQ (reference sequence). The CDR3 sequence is 15 residues long. The CDR3 bases are TGTGCCAGCAGCCGGGACAGGGGTAACAATCAGCCCCAGCATTTT. It encodes CASSRDRGNNQPQHF.

The chain employs TRBV2 and TRBJ2-5, with TRBD2 as a possible D gene (6 bases). V dropped 6 bases and J dropped 3 bases, with 11 bases sitting between them. This CDR3 has 13 amino acids. CDR1 SNHLY and CDR2 FYNNEI come from the germline V gene. The DNA for the CDR3 is TGTGCCAGCAGCGAGACTAGAAAAGAGACCCAGTACTTC. It specifies CASSETRKETQYF.

This clonotype was recorded only once. The chain has TRBV2 and TRBJ1-2; D may be TRBD1 (6 bases). Germline CDR1 reads SNHLY; CDR2 reads FYNNEI. This CDR3 is 14 amino acids long. Trimming shortened V by 7 bases and J by 7 bases, and 19 bases separated the two germline ends. The chain's CDR3 is CASTRTEDSAGYTF. The CDR3 coding sequence is TGTGCCAGCACCCGAACGGAGGACAGTGCTGGCTACACCTTC. The full variable domain, completed using reference TRBV2 and TRBJ1-2, is EPEVTQTPSHQVTQMGQEVILRCVPISNHLYFYWYRQILGQKVEFLVSFYNNEISEKSEIFDDQFSVERPDGSNFTLKIRSTKLEDSAMYFCASTRTEDSAGYTFGSGTRLTVV.

This clonotype was observed a few times. The rearrangement joins TRBV12-3 or TRBV12-4 to TRBJ2-2, with unresolved D. The V end was cut by 5 bases, the J end by 9 bases, with 10 bases between. The CDR3 is 12 residues long. As DNA, the CDR3 is TGTGCCAGCAGTGTTGTTACCTGGGAGCTGTTTTTT. Amino acids: CASSVVTWELFF.

This clonotype was counted between two and nine times. This rearrangement joins TRBV24-1 to TRBJ2-1, with TRBD2 identical over 9 bases. Germline CDR1 KGHDR, CDR2 SFDVKD. This CDR3 has 16 residues. V lost 11 bases to trimming and J lost 5 bases; unmatched junction nucleotides: 15. CDR3 sequence reads: CASTTQWRLADNEQFF. The CDR3 DNA reads TGTGCCAGCACGACCCAGTGGCGACTAGCGGACAATGAGCAGTTCTTC.

This clonotype was seen only a few times. CDR3 protein: CASSRGTPSTDTQYF. The CDR3 DNA follows: TGTGCCAGCAGCCGTGGGACTCCTAGCACAGATACGCAGTATTTT. V is TRBV4-2 and J is TRBJ2-3, with D maybe TRBD2 (6 bases). CDR3 length: 15 amino acids. The germline CDR1 and CDR2 sequences are LGHNA and YNFKEQ. V was shortened by 4 bases and J by 0 bases, with 11 bases between the two germline ends.

V usage is TRBV4-2 and J usage is TRBJ2-1; D ambiguous. V shed 0 bases and J shed 8 bases, with 11 bases lying between them. The length of the CDR3 is 14 residues. Germline CDR1 reads LGHNA; CDR2 reads YNFKEQ. The chain's CDR3 is CASSQDDGSDEQFF. As DNA, the CDR3 is TGTGCCAGCAGCCAAGACGACGGGTCGGATGAGCAGTTCTTC.

On this clonotype itself: This may be a read error, as it is one base from a much larger clone. The chain is built from TRBV6-5 and TRBJ2-3, with 10 bases that match TRBD2. This CDR3 is built from 16 residues. Germline CDR1 reads MNHEY; CDR2 reads SVGAGI. V lost 6 bases, J lost 10 bases, and 16 bases stayed unmatched. The DNA for the CDR3 is TGTGCCAGCAGCTCCTCCTTGAGCGGGGGGGCCTACTCGCAGTATTTT. This sequence encodes CASSSSLSGGAYSQYF.

This clonotype was observed a few times. CDR3 nucleotides: TGTGCCAGCAGCTTAGGGGGGGCTAGCGGTGATGAGCAGTTCTTC. It is translated as CASSLGGASGDEQFF. The rearrangement joins TRBV7-6 to TRBJ2-1; D may be TRBD2 (7 bases). This CDR3 spans 15 amino acids. Between the trimmed V and J ends, which lost 1 base and 8 bases, there was a span of 15 bases. The V gene's germline CDR1 is SGHVS and CDR2 FNYEAQ.

A few counts support this clonotype. J is TRBJ2-1 and V is TRBV20-1; 12 bases are shared with TRBD2. CDR1 is DFQATT, CDR2 SNEGSKA, per germline (reference sequence). The V and J ends lost 5 bases and 4 bases, in that order; junction bases with no gene match: 3. This CDR3 has 14 residues. The CDR3 DNA reads TGCAGTGCTCGGACTAGCGGGGTGTACAATGAGCAGTTCTTC. This translates into CSARTSGVYNEQFF.

This clonotype occurred a few times. The V call is TRBV7-2, the J call TRBJ2-2; 7 bases align to TRBD1. Trimming removed 5 bases from V and 5 bases from J; junction bases left unmatched: 14. Germline CDR1 reads SGHTA; CDR2 reads FQGNSA. The CDR3 is 17 residues long. The CDR3 region has the DNA TGTGCCAGCAGCAATACTAATACAGGGGAGAAAACCGGGGAGCTGTTTTTT. Protein sequence: CASSNTNTGEKTGELFF.

To note about this clonotype: It may be a read error: a sequence one base away is much more abundant. V gene TRBV7-9 combines with J gene TRBJ1-1; TRBD1 agrees at 9 bases. Germline CDR1 reads SEHNR; CDR2 reads FQNEAQ (reference sequence). The V gene end was trimmed by 2 bases and the J gene end by 3 bases; junction bases not matched to a gene: 4. The CDR3 length is 15 residues. The CDR3 nucleotides read TGTGCCAGCAGCTTATGGAGACAGGGGGACACTGAAGCTTTCTTT. Its translation: CASSLWRQGDTEAFF.

This chain connects TRBV29-1 to TRBJ1-1; no clear D gene. The CDR3 loop spans 12 amino acids. V shed 7 bases and J shed 8 bases, with 17 bases lying between them. Germline V lookup: CDR1 SQVTM, CDR2 ANQGSEA. This CDR3 reads CSAVRAAREAFF. The DNA of the CDR3 is TGCAGCGCGGTTAGGGCAGCCCGGGAAGCTTTCTTT.